Below, 11 T cell receptor beta chains from the same sample are listed, as sequenced in a study of blood T cells in healthy people across ages. Next came a second PCR, run for about 7 to 12 cycles, which used a sample-barcoded 5' primer along with a J-beta primer mix. TCRdb reprocessed the 5' RACE reads via MiXCR and lists one record per CDR3 protein. The sample consists of more than 650,000 distinct CDR3 sequences, approximately 22% of them appearing once. Sequenced: blood. The receptors derive from a man aged 65 to 79 in good health.

The rearrangement uses TRBV13 and TRBJ2-1, with D hard to call. Near its end, the DNA agrees better with TRBJ2-7, so the J call may be wrong. Germline V gives CDR1 PRHDT, CDR2 FYEKMQ (reference sequence). The CDR3 contains 13 residues. CDR3 nucleotide sequence: TGTGCCAGCAGCTTATACAGACATTACGAGCAGTACGTC. It specifies CASSLYRHYEQYV.

This rearrangement joins TRBV24-1 to TRBJ2-1; unclear D gene. The DNA matches TRBJ2-7 better at its end, which makes the J call doubtful. The CDR3 length is 12 residues. Germline lookup yields CDR1 KGHDR and CDR2 SFDVKD. CDR3 coding DNA: TGTGCCACCAGTGAAACGTCCTACGAGCAGTACGTC. It translates to CATSETSYEQYV.

The chain recombines TRBV27 with TRBJ2-3; D unresolved. This CDR3 region has 15 residues. The ends were cut back, 6 bases at V and 1 base at J, with 14 bases in the middle. CDR1 MNHEY and CDR2 SMNVEV come from the germline V gene (reference sequence). This CDR3 reads CASSPSDGRTDTQYF. The CDR3 bases are TGTGCCAGCAGCCCATCCGACGGCCGCACAGATACGCAGTATTTT.

The chain joins TRBV5-4 to TRBJ2-1, with 9 bases lining up with TRBD1. The CDR3 sequence is 15 residues long. CDR1 is SGHNT and CDR2 is YYREEE in the germline V gene (reference sequence). The V and J ends lost 0 bases and 5 bases, in that order; junction bases with no gene match: 3. CDR3 loop: CASSLEGQGHNEQFF. CDR3 DNA: TGTGCCAGCAGCTTGGAAGGACAGGGGCACAATGAGCAGTTCTTC.

The sample holds a few counts of this clonotype. Sequence at one end of the junction differs from germline and may be a read error. The CDR3 here is CSAGGGQAYNEQSF. CDR3 nucleotides: TGCAGTGCTGGGGGGGGACAGGCGTACAATGAGCAGTCCTTC. The chain employs TRBV20-1 and TRBJ2-1; D may be TRBD1 (8 bases). This CDR3 comprises 14 residues. Germline V gives CDR1 DFQATT, CDR2 SNEGSKA (reference sequence).

A few counts support this clonotype. This chain links TRBV28 with TRBJ2-1; 10 bases map to TRBD1. After removal of 7 bases from V and 10 bases from J, the junction contained 13 bases not matched to a gene. The germline V gene encodes CDR1 MDHEN and CDR2 SYDVKM. CDR3 length: 15 residues. The CDR3 DNA reads as TGTGCCAGCACTCCCTGGGGGACAGGGGAACGAGAGCAGTTCTTC. It yields the protein CASTPWGTGEREQFF.

The V gene is TRBV12-3 or TRBV12-4, the J gene TRBJ2-1, with D unresolved. The V and J ends lost 2 bases and 4 bases respectively, with 6 bases between them. The CDR3 is 13 amino acids. The CDR3 nucleotides are TGTGCCAGCAGTTTATACTGGTACAATGAGCAGTTCTTC. This translates into CASSLYWYNEQFF.

This clonotype was counted once. The genes are TRBV5-6 and TRBJ2-7; TRBD2 aligns across 8 bases. Germline CDR1 and CDR2: SGHDT and YYEEEE. The CDR3 runs 16 residues. V lost 1 base to trimming and J lost 4 bases; unmatched junction nucleotides: 10. As DNA, the CDR3 is TGTGCCAGCAGCTTGCGCCAGCGGGAGTGGGTATACGAGCAGTACGTC. It specifies CASSLRQREWVYEQYV.

The gene calls are TRBV20-1 and TRBJ1-6, with D hard to call. Germline-derived CDR1 and CDR2 are DFQATT and SNEGSKA (reference sequence). Trimming stripped 0 bases from V and 4 bases from J, with 7 bases between. The CDR3 runs to 14 residues. CDR3 residues: CSARDRRYNSPLHF. Written as DNA, the CDR3 is TGCAGTGCTAGAGATCGGCGGTATAATTCACCCCTCCACTTT.

This clonotype was counted between two and nine times. The chain has TRBV12-3 or TRBV12-4 and TRBJ1-3; D not resolved. Between the trimmed V and J ends, which lost 6 bases and 2 bases, there was a span of 8 bases. This CDR3 contains 13 residues. This chain's CDR3 is CASRWGTGNTIYF. The CDR3 nucleotides are TGTGCCAGCAGATGGGGTACTGGAAACACCATATATTTT.

DNA of the CDR3: TGTGCCAGCAGTTTAGAGTTCGCGGGGAGCACAGATACGCAGTATTTT. It codes for CASSLEFAGSTDTQYF. V is TRBV12-3 or TRBV12-4 and J is TRBJ2-3; tentatively, D is TRBD2 (6 bases). The V and J ends lost 1 base and 0 bases respectively, with 11 bases between them. The CDR3 length is 16 residues.